This record looks at one T cell receptor (beta chain) sequence and its context. The data were taken from a study of blood T cell repertoires in COVID-19. Across the study: Spain, Italy and the United States supplied samples that represented acute and convalescent COVID-19. The analysed material was cDNA or gDNA that came from T cells, B-cell-depleted T cells, or PBMCs.

Seattle researchers signed up patients amid active infection and tracked them longitudinally. Losses at the gene ends were 4 bases for V and 7 bases for J; bases not matched to a gene: 11. CDR3 size: 16 residues. From germline, CDR1 is KGHDR and CDR2 SFDVKD. In the original processing: From reference gene primer amplification, estimates of nucleated cell counts were derived. Sequencing was performed with immunoSEQ multiplex PCR; in TCRdb, only in-frame clones are kept and a portion is missing. That table furnishes V, J and clone size, whereas the DNA furnished D and trimming. The sample includes about 180,000 clones, approximately 83% of them seen just once.

V gene TRBV24-1 combines with J gene TRBJ2-1, with 8 bases aligning to TRBD2. The receptor comes from a woman aged 40 to 50 with COVID-19, enrolled during active disease. The source material was peripheral blood. CDR3 in DNA: TGTGCCACCAGTGAAGTAGCGGGATCAGGAAGGAATGAGCAGTTCTTC. Translation gives CATSEVAGSGRNEQFF.